This entry describes one T cell receptor beta chain. The antigen is undetermined. The protocol was immunoSEQ multiplex PCR, while the TCRdb copy is restricted to in-frame clones and leaves out a portion. The sample includes more than 60,000 clones, 65% to 90% seen only once; the top ten take roughly 0.66%. This specimen belongs to a study of OX40 agonist ivuxolimab in advanced cancers. Notes on the study in general: At 0.1 to 3.0 mg/kg and by week 6, CD4+ and CD8+ T cells in the blood had expanded clonally.

Autoimmune disease history or systemic immunosuppression excluded patients. The specimen comprised CD4+ or CD8+ T cells sorted from blood, sampled in a trial of the OX40 agonist ivuxolimab. The receptor was isolated from an adult with an advanced solid tumor such as melanoma, head and neck, liver or kidney cancer.

The CDR3 coding sequence is TGTGCCAGCAGCTTAGCGCTGGGGGAATCGGGGGCCAACGTCCTGACTTTC. It codes for CASSLALGESGANVLTF. This rearrangement joins TRBV7-9 to TRBJ2-6, with D perhaps matching TRBD1 or TRBD2 (5 bases each). The V gene lost 0 bases and the J gene lost 4 bases, with 13 bases spanning the gap. The CDR3 runs 17 residues. Per the germline V gene, CDR1 is SEHNR and CDR2 is FQNEAQ (reference sequence). Full variable domain (missing parts from reference TRBV7-9 and TRBJ2-6): DTGVSQNPRHKITKRGQNVTFRCDPISEHNRLYWYRQTLGQGPEFLTYFQNEAQLEKSRLLSDRFSAERPKGSFSTLEIQRTEQGDSAMYLCASSLALGESGANVLTFGAGSRLTVL.